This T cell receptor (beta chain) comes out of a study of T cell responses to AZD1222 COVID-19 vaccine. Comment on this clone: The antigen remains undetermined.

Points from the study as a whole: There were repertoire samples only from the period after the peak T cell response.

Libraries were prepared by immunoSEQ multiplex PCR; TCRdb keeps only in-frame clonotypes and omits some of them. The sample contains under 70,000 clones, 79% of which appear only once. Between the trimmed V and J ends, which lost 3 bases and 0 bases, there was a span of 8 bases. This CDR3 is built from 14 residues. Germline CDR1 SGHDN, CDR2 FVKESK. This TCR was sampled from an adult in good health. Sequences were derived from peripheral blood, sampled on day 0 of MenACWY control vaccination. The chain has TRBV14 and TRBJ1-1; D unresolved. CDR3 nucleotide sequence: TGTGCCAGCAGCCACAGCGGGATGAACACTGAAGCTTTCTTT. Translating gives CASSHSGMNTEAFF. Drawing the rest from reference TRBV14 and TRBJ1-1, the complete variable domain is EAGVTQFPSHSVIEKGQTVTLRCDPISGHDNLYWYRRVMGKEIKFLLHFVKESKQDESGMPNNRFLAERTGGTYSTLKVQPAELEDSGVYFCASSHSGMNTEAFFGQGTRLTVV.